The sequence of this T cell receptor (beta chain) was determined in a study of blood T cell repertoires in COVID-19. Study details: The origin of the acute and convalescent COVID-19 samples was the United States, Italy and Spain.

The CDR3 loop spans 15 amino acids. Germline V gene data show CDR1 as LGHNT and CDR2 as FRNRAP. Unmatched junction bases numbered 3, after V lost 4 bases and J lost 1 base. Generated by immunoSEQ multiplex PCR, the TCRdb table keeps only in-frame clones and is missing some. The sample has about 110,000 clones, approximately 80% seen once. The TCR was taken from a man in his 70s with acute or convalescent COVID-19. Source material: peripheral blood. The V gene is TRBV12-5, the J gene TRBJ2-2, with 7 positions matching TRBD1. This CDR3 is CASGSGTENTGELFF. CDR3 sequence (DNA): TGTGCTAGTGGTTCCGGGACAGAGAACACCGGGGAGCTGTTTTTT.